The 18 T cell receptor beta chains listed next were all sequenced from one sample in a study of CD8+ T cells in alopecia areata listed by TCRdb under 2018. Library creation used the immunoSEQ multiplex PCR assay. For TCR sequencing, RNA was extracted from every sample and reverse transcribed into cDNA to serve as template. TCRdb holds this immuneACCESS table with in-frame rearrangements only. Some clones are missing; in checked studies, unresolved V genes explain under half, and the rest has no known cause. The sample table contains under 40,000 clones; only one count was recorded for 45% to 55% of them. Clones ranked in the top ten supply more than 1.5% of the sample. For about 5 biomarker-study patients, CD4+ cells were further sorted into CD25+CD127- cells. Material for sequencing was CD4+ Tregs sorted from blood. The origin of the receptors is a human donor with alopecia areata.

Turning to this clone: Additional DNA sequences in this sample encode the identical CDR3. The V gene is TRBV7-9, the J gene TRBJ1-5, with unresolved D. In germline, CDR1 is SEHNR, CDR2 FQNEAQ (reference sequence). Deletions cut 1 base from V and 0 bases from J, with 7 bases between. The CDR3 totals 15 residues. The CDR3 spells CASSLGGYSNQPQHF. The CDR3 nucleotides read TGTGCCAGCAGCTTAGGCGGGTATAGCAATCAGCCCCAGCATTTT.

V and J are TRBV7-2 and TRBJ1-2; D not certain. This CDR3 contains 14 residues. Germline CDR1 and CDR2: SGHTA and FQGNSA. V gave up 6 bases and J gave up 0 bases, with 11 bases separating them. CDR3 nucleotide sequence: TGTGCCAGCAGTTCTTCCACCGCTAACTATGGCTACACCTTC. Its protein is CASSSSTANYGYTF. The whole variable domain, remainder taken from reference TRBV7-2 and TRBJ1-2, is GAGVSQSPSNKVTEKGKDVELRCDPISGHTALYWYRQSLGQGLEFLIYFQGNSAPDKSGLPSDRFSAERTGGSVSTLTIQRTQQEDSAVYLCASSSSTANYGYTFGSGTRLTVV.

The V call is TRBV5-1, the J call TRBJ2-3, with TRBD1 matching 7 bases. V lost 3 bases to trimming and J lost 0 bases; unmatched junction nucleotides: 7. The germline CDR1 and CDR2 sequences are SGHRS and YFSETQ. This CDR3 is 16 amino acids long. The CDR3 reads CASSSWRQGSTDTQYF. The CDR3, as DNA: TGCGCCAGCAGCTCTTGGCGACAGGGTAGCACAGATACGCAGTATTTT.

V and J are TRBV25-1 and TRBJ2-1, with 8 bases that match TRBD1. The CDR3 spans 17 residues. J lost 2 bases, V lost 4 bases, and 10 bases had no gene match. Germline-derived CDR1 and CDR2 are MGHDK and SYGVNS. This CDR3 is CASSGFLGTGTYNEQFF. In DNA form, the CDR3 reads TGTGCCAGCAGTGGATTTTTGGGGACAGGAACCTACAATGAGCAGTTCTTC.

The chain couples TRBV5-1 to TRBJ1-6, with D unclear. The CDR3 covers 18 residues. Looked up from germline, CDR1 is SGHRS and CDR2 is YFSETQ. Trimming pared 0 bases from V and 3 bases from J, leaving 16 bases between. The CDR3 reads CASSLVTLTGLYNSPLHF. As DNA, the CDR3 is TGCGCCAGCAGCTTGGTTACGTTGACGGGCCTCTATAATTCACCCCTCCACTTT.

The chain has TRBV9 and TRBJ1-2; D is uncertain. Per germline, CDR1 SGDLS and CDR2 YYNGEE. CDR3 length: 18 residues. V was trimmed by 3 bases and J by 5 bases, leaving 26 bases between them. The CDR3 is CASSGGRRKSPHQYGYTF. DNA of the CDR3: TGTGCCAGCAGCGGAGGTCGGAGAAAGAGCCCTCATCAATATGGCTACACCTTC.

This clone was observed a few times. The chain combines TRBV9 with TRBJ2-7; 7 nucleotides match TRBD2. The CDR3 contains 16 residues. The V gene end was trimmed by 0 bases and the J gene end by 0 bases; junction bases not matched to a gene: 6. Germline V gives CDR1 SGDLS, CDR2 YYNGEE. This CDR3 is CASSVGVGGNSYEQYF. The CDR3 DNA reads TGTGCCAGCAGCGTAGGAGTCGGGGGGAACTCCTACGAGCAGTACTTC. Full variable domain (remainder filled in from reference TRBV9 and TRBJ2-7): DSGVTQTPKHLITATGQRVTLRCSPRSGDLSVYWYQQSLDQGLQFLIQYYNGEERAKGNILERFSAQQFPDLHSELNLSSLELGDSALYFCASSVGVGGNSYEQYFGPGTRLTVT.

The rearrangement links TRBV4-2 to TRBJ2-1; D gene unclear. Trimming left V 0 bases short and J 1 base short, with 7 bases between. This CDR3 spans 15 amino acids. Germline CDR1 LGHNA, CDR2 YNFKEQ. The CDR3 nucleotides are TGTGCCAGCAGCCAAGACGATAATTCCTACAATGAGCAGTTCTTC. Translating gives CASSQDDNSYNEQFF.

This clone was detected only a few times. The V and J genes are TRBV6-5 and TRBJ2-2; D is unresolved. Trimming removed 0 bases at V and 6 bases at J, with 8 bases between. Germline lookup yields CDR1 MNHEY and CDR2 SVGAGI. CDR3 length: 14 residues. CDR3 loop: CASSYSLVAGELFF. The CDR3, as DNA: TGTGCCAGCAGTTACTCGCTAGTCGCCGGGGAGCTGTTTTTT.

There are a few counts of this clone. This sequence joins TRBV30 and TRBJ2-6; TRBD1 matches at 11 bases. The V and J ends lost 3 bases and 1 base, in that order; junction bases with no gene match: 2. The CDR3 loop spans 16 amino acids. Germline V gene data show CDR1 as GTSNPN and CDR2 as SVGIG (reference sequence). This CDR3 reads CAWRGDRGSGANVLTF. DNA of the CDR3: TGTGCCTGGAGAGGGGACAGGGGGTCTGGGGCCAACGTCCTGACTTTC.

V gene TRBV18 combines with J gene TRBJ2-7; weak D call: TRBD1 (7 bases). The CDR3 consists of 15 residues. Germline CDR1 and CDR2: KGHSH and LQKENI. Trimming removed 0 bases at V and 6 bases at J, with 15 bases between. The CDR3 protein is CASSPPSGGPPEQYF. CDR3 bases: TGTGCCAGCTCACCACCGTCAGGGGGGCCCCCCGAGCAGTACTTC.

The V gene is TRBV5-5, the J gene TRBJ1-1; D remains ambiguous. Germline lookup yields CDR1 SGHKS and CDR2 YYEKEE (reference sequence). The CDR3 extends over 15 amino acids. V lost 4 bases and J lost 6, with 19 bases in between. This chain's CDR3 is CASSPRQNLEAEAFF. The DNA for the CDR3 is TGTGCCAGCAGCCCCAGACAAAACTTAGAGGCTGAAGCTTTCTTT.

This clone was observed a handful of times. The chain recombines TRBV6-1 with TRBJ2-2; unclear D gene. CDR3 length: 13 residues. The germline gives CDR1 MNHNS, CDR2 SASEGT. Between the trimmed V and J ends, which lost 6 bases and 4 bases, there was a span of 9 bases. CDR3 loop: CASRITATGELFF. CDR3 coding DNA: TGTGCCAGCAGAATCACAGCCACCGGGGAGCTGTTTTTT.

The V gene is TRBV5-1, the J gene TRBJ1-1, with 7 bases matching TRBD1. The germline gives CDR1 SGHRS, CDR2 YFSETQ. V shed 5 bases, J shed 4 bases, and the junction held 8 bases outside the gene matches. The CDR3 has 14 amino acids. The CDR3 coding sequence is TGCGCCAGCAGGCGACAGGGTGTAAGCACTGAAGCTTTCTTT. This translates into CASRRQGVSTEAFF.

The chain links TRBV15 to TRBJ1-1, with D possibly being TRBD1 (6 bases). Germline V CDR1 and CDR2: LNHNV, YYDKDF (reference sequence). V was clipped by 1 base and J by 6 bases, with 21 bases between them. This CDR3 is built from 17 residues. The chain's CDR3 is CATSRASGGGLGSEAFF. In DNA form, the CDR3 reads TGTGCCACCAGCAGAGCCTCCGGGGGGGGGCTTGGATCTGAAGCTTTCTTT.

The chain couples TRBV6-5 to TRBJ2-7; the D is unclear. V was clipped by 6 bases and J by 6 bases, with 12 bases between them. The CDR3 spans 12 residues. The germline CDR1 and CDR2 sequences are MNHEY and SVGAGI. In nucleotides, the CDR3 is TGTGCCAGCAGCTCCGACACCGCCGAGCAGTACTTC. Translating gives CASSSDTAEQYF.

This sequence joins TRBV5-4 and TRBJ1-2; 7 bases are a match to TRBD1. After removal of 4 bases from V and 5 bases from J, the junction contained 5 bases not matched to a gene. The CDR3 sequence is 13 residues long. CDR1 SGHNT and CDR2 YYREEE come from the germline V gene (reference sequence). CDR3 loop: CASSPGQVYGYTF. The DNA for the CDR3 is TGTGCCAGCAGCCCTGGACAGGTTTATGGCTACACCTTC.

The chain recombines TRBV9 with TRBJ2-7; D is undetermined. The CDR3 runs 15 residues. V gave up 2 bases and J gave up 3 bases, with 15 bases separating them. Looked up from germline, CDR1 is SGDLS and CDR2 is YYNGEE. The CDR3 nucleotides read TGTGCCAGCAGCGTTGGACCGCGGCCTGACTACGAGCAGTACTTC. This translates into CASSVGPRPDYEQYF.